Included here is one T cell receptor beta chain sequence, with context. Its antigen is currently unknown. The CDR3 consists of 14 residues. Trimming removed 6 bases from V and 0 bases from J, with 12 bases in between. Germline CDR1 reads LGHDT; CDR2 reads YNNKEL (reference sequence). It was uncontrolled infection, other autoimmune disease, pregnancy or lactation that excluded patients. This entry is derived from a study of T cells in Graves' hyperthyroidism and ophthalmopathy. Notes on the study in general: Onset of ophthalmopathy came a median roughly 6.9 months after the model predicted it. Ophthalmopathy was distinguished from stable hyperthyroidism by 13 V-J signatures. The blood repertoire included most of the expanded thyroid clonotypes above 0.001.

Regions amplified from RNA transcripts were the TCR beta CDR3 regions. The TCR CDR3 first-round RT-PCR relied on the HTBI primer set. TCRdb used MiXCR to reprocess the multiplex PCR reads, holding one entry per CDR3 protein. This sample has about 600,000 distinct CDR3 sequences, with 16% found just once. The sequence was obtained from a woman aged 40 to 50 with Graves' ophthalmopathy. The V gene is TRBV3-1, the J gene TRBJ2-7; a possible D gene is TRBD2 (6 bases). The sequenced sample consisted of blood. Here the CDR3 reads CASSQYSGSYEQYF. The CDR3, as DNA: TGTGCCAGCAGTCAGTATAGCGGCTCCTACGAGCAGTACTTC.